This TCR beta chain was profiled in a study of CD8 T cells in ankylosing spondylitis. Overall study results and limits: Ankylosing spondylitis blood appeared to carry a characteristic TCR beta motif of roughly eight highly homologous variants.

CDR3 length: 13 residues. V gave up 1 base and J gave up 10 bases, with 11 bases separating them. Germline CDR1 reads SGHTA; CDR2 reads FQGNSA. A remark on this clonotype: Its antigen is currently unknown.

Each CDR3 protein is one row after TCRdb ran MiXCR on the 5' RACE reads. The repertoire holds a few hundred thousand distinct CDR3 sequences, with approximately 20% as singletons. Specimen: blood, either unsorted or a sorted T cell fraction (not recorded which). V and J are TRBV7-2 and TRBJ2-1; D not certain. This receptor was taken from a male donor with ankylosing spondylitis. In DNA form, the CDR3 reads TGTGCCAGCAGCTTAGGAATGGAACGGGAGCAGTTCTTC. This codes for CASSLGMEREQFF.